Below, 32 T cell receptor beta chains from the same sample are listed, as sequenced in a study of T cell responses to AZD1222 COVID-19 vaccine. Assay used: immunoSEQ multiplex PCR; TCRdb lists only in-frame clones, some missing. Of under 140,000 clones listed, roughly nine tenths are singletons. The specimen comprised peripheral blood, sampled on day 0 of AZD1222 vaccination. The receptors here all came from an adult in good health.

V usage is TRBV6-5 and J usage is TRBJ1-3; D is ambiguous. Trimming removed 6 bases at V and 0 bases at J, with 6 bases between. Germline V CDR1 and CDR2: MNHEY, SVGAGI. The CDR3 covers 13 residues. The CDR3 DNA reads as TGTGCCAGCAGGGTCCACTCTGGAAACACCATATATTTT. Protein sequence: CASRVHSGNTIYF.

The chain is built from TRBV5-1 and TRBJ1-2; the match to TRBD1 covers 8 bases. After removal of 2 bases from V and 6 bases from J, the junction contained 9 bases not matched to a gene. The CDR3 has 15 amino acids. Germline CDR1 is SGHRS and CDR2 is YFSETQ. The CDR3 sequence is CASSFLASGGNGYTF. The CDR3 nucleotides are TGCGCCAGCAGCTTTTTGGCTTCAGGGGGCAATGGCTACACCTTC. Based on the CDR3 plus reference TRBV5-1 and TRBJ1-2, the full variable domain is KAGVTQTPRYLIKTRGQQVTLSCSPISGHRSVSWYQQTPGQGLQFLFEYFSETQRNKGNFPGRFSGRQFSNSRSEMNVSTLELGDSALYLCASSFLASGGNGYTFGSGTRLTVV.

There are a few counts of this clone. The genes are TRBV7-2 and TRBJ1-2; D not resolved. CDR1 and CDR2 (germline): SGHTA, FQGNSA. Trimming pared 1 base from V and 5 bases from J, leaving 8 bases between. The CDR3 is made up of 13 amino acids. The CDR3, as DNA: TGTGCCAGCAGCTTAGTTGGCGGGTATGGCTACACCTTC. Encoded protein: CASSLVGGYGYTF.

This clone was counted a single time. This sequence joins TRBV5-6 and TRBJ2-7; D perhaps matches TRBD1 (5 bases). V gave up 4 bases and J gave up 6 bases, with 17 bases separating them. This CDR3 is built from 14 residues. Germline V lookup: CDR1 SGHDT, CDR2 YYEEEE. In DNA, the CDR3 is TGTGCCAGCAGCCGTGGCGTAGGGGTGGGCGAGCAGTACTTC. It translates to CASSRGVGVGEQYF.

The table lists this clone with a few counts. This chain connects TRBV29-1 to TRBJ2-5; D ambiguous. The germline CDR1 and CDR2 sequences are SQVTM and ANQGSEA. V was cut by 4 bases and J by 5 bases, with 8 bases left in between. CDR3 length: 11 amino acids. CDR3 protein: CSVGDSETQYF. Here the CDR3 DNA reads TGCAGCGTTGGCGATTCTGAGACCCAGTACTTC.

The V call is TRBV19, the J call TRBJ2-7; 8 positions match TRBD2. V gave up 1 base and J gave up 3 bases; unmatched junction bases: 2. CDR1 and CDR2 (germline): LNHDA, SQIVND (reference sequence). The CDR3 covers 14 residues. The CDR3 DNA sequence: TGTGCCAGTAGTATAGCGGGAGGGGACTACGAGCAGTACTTC. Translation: CASSIAGGDYEQYF.

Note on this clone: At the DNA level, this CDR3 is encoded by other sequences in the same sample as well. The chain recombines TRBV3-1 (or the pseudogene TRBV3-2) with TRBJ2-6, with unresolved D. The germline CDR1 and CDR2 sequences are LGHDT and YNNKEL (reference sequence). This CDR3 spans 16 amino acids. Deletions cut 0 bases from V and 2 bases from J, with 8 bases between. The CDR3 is CASSQDRLAGANVLTF. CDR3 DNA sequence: TGTGCCAGCAGCCAAGATAGGCTAGCTGGGGCCAACGTCCTGACTTTC.

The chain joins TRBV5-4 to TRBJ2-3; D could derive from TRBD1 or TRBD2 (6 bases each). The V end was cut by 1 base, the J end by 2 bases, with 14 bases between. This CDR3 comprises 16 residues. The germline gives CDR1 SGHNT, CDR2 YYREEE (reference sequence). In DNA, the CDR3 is TGTGCCAGCAGCTTGATGGGGGGCATAGTCACAGATACGCAGTATTTT. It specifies CASSLMGGIVTDTQYF.

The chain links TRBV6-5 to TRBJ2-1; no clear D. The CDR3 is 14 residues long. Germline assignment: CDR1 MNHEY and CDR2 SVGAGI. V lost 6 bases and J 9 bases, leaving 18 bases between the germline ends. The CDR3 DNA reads TGTGCCAGCAGCGACACTCCACTGCGCAGTGAGCAGTTCTTC. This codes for CASSDTPLRSEQFF.

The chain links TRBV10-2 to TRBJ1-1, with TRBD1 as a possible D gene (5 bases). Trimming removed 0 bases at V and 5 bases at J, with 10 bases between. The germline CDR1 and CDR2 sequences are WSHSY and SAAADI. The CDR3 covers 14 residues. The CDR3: CASSESAGITEAFF. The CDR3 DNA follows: TGCGCCAGCAGTGAGTCTGCAGGGATAACTGAAGCTTTCTTT.

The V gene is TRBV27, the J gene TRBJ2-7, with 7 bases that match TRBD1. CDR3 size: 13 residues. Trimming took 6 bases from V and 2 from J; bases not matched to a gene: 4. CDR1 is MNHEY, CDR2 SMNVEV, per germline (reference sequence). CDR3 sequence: CASRRDRAYEQYF. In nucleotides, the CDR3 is TGTGCCAGCAGACGGGACAGAGCCTACGAGCAGTACTTC.

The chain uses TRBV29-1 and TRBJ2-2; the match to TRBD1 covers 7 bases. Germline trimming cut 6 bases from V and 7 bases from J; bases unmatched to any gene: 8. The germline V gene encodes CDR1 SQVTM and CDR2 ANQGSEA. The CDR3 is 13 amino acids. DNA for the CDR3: TGCAGCGTGGGTACGGGGACAGTCGGGGAGCTGTTTTTT. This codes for CSVGTGTVGELFF.

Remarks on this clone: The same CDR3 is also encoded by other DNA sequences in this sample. In DNA form, the CDR3 reads TGTGCCAGCTCTCCGCAGGGCAGCTCCTACGAGCAGTACTTC. It specifies CASSPQGSSYEQYF. The chain is built from TRBV18 and TRBJ2-7; tentative D call: TRBD1 (5 bases). This CDR3 spans 14 amino acids. The germline CDR1 and CDR2 sequences are KGHSH and LQKENI. The V and J ends lost 6 bases and 0 bases respectively, with 12 bases between them.

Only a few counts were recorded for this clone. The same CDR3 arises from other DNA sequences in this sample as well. CDR3 residues: CASGGVGQPQHF. CDR3 DNA: TGCGCCAGCGGCGGGGTAGGTCAGCCCCAGCATTTT. The chain couples TRBV10-2 to TRBJ1-5, with unresolved D. Germline CDR1 is WSHSY and CDR2 is SAAADI. V shed 8 bases and J shed 6 bases, with 11 bases lying between them. CDR3 length: 12 amino acids.

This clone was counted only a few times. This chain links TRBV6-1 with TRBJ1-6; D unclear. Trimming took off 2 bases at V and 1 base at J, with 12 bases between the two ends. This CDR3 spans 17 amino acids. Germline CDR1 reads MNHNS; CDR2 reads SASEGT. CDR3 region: CASSELGGFSYNSPLHF. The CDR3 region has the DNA TGTGCCAGCAGTGAATTGGGAGGATTTTCCTATAATTCACCCCTCCACTTT.

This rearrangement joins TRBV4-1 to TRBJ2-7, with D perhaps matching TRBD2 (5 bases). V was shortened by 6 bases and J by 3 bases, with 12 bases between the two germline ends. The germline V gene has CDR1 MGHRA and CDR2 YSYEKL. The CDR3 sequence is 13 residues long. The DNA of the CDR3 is TGCGCCAGCAGTCGGGAATTGGACTACGAGCAGTACTTC. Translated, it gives CASSRELDYEQYF.

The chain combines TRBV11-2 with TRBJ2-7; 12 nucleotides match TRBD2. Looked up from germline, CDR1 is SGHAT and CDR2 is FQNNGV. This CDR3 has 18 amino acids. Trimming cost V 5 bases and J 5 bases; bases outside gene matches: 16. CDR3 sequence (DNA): TGTGCCAGCAGCCCGTCCCGACTAGCGGGGGTTAGCGGGAACGAGCAGTACTTC. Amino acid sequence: CASSPSRLAGVSGNEQYF.

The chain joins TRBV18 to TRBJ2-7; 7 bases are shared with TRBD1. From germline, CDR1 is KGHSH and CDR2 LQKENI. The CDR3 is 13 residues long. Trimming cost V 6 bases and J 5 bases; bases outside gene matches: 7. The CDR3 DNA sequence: TGTGCCAGCTCCCCGGACAGGATCAACGAGCAGTACTTC. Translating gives CASSPDRINEQYF.

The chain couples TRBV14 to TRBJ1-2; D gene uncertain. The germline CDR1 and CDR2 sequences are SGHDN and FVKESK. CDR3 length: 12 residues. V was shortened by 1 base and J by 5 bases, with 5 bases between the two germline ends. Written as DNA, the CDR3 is TGTGCCAGCAGCCAAGGACGGTATGGCTACACCTTC. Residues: CASSQGRYGYTF.

The CDR3: CASSGRVNQPQHF. CDR3 nucleotides: TGTGCCAGTAGTGGTCGGGTCAATCAGCCCCAGCATTTT. V and J are TRBV19 and TRBJ1-5; unclear D gene. Trimming stripped 5 bases from V and 3 bases from J, with 8 bases between. Germline V gives CDR1 LNHDA, CDR2 SQIVND (reference sequence). The CDR3 runs 13 residues.

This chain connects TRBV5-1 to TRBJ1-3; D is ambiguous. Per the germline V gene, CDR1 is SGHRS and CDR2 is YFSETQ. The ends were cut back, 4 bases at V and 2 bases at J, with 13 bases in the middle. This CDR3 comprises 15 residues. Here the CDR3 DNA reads TGCGCCAGCAGCCCGTGGGCCAGTGCTGGAAACACCATATATTTT. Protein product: CASSPWASAGNTIYF. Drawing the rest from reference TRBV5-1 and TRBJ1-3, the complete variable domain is KAGVTQTPRYLIKTRGQQVTLSCSPISGHRSVSWYQQTPGQGLQFLFEYFSETQRNKGNFPGRFSGRQFSNSRSEMNVSTLELGDSALYLCASSPWASAGNTIYFGEGSWLTVV.

The chain's CDR3 is CASSVGDSHYEQYF. Here the CDR3 DNA reads TGTGCCAGCAGCGTTGGCGACAGCCACTACGAGCAGTACTTC. The chain couples TRBV9 to TRBJ2-7, with D possibly being TRBD1 (5 bases). CDR3 length: 14 amino acids. The V and J ends lost 2 bases and 3 bases respectively, with 12 bases between them. CDR1 is SGDLS, CDR2 YYNGEE, per germline.

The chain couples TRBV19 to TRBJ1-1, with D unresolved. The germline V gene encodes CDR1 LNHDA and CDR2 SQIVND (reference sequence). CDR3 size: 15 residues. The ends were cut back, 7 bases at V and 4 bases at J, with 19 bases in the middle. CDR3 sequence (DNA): TGTGCCAGTACCCCCTTCGGCAATGGCGCCACTGAAGCTTTCTTT. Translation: CASTPFGNGATEAFF.

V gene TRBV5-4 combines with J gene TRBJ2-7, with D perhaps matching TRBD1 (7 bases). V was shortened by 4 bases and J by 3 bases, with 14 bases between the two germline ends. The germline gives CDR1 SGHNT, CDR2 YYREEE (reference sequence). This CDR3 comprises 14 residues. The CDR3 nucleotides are TGTGCCAGCAGCGGAGGGGGCGTCGGCTACGAGCAGTACTTC. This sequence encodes CASSGGGVGYEQYF.

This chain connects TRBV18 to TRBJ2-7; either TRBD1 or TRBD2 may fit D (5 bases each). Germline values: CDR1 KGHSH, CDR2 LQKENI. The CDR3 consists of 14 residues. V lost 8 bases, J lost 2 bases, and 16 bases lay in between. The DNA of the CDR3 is TGTGCCAGCACGGCTCTAGCAGGGCCCTACGAGCAGTACTTC. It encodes CASTALAGPYEQYF.

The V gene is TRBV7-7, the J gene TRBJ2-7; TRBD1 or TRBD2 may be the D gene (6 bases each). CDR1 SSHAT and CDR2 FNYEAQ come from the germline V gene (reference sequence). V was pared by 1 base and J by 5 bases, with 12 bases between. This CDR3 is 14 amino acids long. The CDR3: CASSLGGGGDEQYF. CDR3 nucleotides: TGTGCCAGCAGCTTAGGTGGAGGGGGAGACGAGCAGTACTTC.

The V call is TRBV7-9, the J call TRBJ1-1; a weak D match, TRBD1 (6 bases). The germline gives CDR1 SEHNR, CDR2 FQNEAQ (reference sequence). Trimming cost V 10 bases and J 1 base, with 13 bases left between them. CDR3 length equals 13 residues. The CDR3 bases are TGTGCCACCTCGGACAGACCGAACACTGAAGCTTTCTTT. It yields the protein CATSDRPNTEAFF.

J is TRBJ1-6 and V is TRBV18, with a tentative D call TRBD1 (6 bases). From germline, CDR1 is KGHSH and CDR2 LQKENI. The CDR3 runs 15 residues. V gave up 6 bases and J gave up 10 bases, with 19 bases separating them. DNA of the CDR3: TGTGCCAGCTCCGCCGCCCGGAACAGGGAGTCACCCCTCCACTTT. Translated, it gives CASSAARNRESPLHF.

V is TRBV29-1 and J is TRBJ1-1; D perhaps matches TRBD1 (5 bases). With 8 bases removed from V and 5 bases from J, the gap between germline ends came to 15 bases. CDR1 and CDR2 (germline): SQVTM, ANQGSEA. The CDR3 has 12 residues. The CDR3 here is CSLRGWGTEAFF. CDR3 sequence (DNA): TGCAGCCTAAGAGGTTGGGGGACTGAAGCTTTCTTT. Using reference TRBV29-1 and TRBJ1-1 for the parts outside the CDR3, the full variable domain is SAVISQKPSRDICQRGTSLTIQCQVDSQVTMMFWYRQQPGQSLTLIATANQGSEATYESGFVIDKFPISRPNLTFSTLTVSNMSPEDSSIYLCSLRGWGTEAFFGQGTRLTVV.

CDR3: CASSQGGEQYF. The DNA of the CDR3 is TGCGCCAGCAGCCAGGGAGGCGAGCAGTACTTC. This chain links TRBV5-1 with TRBJ2-7, with D perhaps matching TRBD2 (6 bases). CDR3 length equals 11 residues. V lost 4 bases and J lost 6, with 8 bases in between. The germline V gene encodes CDR1 SGHRS and CDR2 YFSETQ.

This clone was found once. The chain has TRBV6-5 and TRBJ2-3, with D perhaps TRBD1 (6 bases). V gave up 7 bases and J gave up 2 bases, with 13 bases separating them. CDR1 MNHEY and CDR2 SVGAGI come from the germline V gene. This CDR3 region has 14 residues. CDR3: CASNLQGPTDTQYF. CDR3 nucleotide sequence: TGTGCCAGCAACCTACAGGGACCCACAGATACGCAGTATTTT.

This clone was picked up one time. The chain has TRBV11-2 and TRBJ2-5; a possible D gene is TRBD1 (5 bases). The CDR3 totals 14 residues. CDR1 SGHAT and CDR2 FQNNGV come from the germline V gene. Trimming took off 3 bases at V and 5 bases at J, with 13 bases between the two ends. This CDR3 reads CASSFRQLFETQYF. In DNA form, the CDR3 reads TGTGCCAGCAGCTTCCGACAGTTGTTTGAGACCCAGTACTTC.